The 16 T cell receptor beta chains below were found in one sample sequenced in a study of T cells in Graves' hyperthyroidism and ophthalmopathy. RNA transcripts served as the template for amplifying TCR beta CDR3 regions. HTBI primers were the set used in a first-round RT-PCR of the TCR CDR3. Via MiXCR, TCRdb re-called the multiplex PCR reads, giving one row per CDR3 protein. The top ten clones hold around 8% of a sample with 700,000 or so distinct CDR3 sequences, 16% of them seen once. Sequenced material: blood. The receptors originated from a man younger than 35 with Graves' hyperthyroidism.

The sample holds a few counts of this clonotype. V and J are TRBV20-1 and TRBJ2-5; D not resolved. The CDR3 has 14 residues. V lost 7 bases, J lost 6 bases, and 21 bases lay in between. CDR1 and CDR2 (germline): DFQATT, SNEGSKA (reference sequence). The CDR3 region has the DNA TGCAGTGTAATCGAGTCAGCGCCAAGGCAGACCCAGTACTTC. Translating it yields CSVIESAPRQTQYF.

This clonotype has at least ten counts. The chain recombines TRBV19 with TRBJ2-7, with D possibly called TRBD1 or TRBD2 (5 bases each). CDR1 and CDR2 from the germline V gene are LNHDA and SQIVND (reference sequence). The CDR3 spans 15 residues. The ends were cut back, 6 bases at V and 7 bases at J, with 22 bases in the middle. CDR3 region: CASSPSAPHWGEQYF. The CDR3 DNA follows: TGTGCCAGTAGCCCTTCAGCCCCCCACTGGGGGGAGCAGTACTTC.

This clonotype showed up many times. V usage is TRBV28 and J usage is TRBJ1-6, with 9 positions matching TRBD1. J lost 9 bases, V lost 5 bases, and 8 bases had no gene match. CDR1 is MDHEN and CDR2 is SYDVKM in the germline V gene. The length of the CDR3 is 15 residues. CDR3 in amino acids: CASSGGQGNGSPLHF. In DNA, the CDR3 is TGTGCCAGCAGTGGGGGACAGGGAAACGGTTCACCCCTCCACTTT.

There are many counts of this clonotype. The chain links TRBV29-1 to TRBJ1-1; 11 bases agree with TRBD1. Germline V CDR1 and CDR2: SQVTM, ANQGSEA. Trimming at V came to 7 bases and at J to 4 bases, leaving 2 bases not matched to a gene. This CDR3 has 12 residues. CDR3 nucleotide sequence: TGCAGCGGTGGGACAGGGGGCACTGAAGCTTTCTTT. Encoded protein: CSGGTGGTEAFF.

The table lists this clonotype with a few counts. The genes are TRBV30 and TRBJ2-1, with TRBD2 matching over 7 bases. Unmatched junction bases numbered 4, after V lost 3 bases and J lost 8 bases. Per the germline V gene, CDR1 is GTSNPN and CDR2 is SVGIG (reference sequence). This CDR3 contains 12 residues. In DNA form, the CDR3 reads TGTGCCTGGAGCCCGGGGAGGGATGAGCAGTTCTTC. Residues: CAWSPGRDEQFF.

This clonotype was counted many times. The V and J genes are TRBV13 and TRBJ2-3; D is perhaps TRBD2 (6 bases). CDR3 length: 16 amino acids. CDR1 is PRHDT and CDR2 is FYEKMQ in the germline V gene (reference sequence). The V gene lost 0 bases and the J gene lost 1 base, with 11 bases spanning the gap. The CDR3 DNA sequence: TGTGCCAGCAGCTTAGGCCGGGAGAAGGGCACAGATACGCAGTATTTT. This gives the protein CASSLGREKGTDTQYF.

The chain employs TRBV20-1 and TRBJ1-5; TRBD1 matches 9 bases. CDR1 and CDR2 from the germline V gene are DFQATT and SNEGSKA (reference sequence). After removal of 5 bases from V and 6 bases from J, the junction contained 8 bases not matched to a gene. CDR3 length: 14 residues. CDR3 coding DNA: TGCAGTGCTTCTCCGGGACAGGGACGTCAGCCCCAGCATTTT. Translated, it gives CSASPGQGRQPQHF.

This clonotype has just a few counts. The J gene is TRBJ1-5, the V gene TRBV6-1; the D gene is possibly TRBD1 (5 bases). CDR3 length: 12 residues. Germline loops: CDR1 MNHNS, CDR2 SASEGT. V dropped 6 bases and J dropped 3 bases, with 6 bases sitting between them. CDR3 protein: CASRQVNQPQHF. CDR3 coding DNA: TGTGCCAGCAGACAGGTCAATCAGCCCCAGCATTTT.

This clonotype has at least ten counts. The genes are TRBV27 and TRBJ2-1, with D possibly TRBD1 on 5 matching bases. Trimming took 3 bases from V and 1 from J, leaving 16 bases between them. Germline loops: CDR1 MNHEY, CDR2 SMNVEV (reference sequence). This CDR3 has 17 amino acids. CDR3 sequence: CASSFRWGGLSYNEQFF. The CDR3 DNA reads TGTGCCAGCAGTTTTCGGTGGGGCGGCCTTTCCTACAATGAGCAGTTCTTC.

There are many counts of this clonotype. The chain combines TRBV28 with TRBJ2-1; no clear D gene. The germline V gene encodes CDR1 MDHEN and CDR2 SYDVKM. CDR3 size: 12 residues. Trimming removed 2 bases from V and 8 bases from J, with 7 bases in between. In DNA form, the CDR3 reads TGTGCCAGCAGTTTAAGAGCCTATGAGCAGTTCTTC. It codes for CASSLRAYEQFF.

The chain carries TRBV20-1 and TRBJ2-3; TRBD1 might be the D (7 bases). This CDR3 region has 15 residues. CDR1 is DFQATT and CDR2 is SNEGSKA in the germline V gene (reference sequence). Trimming stripped 4 bases from V and 2 bases from J, with 16 bases between. The chain's CDR3 is CSAIGGGRTTDTQYF. CDR3 DNA sequence: TGCAGTGCTATCGGAGGGGGCAGGACCACAGATACGCAGTATTTT.

The V gene is TRBV12-5, the J gene TRBJ2-7; 8 bases are a match to TRBD1. V was pared by 1 base and J by 1 base, with 3 bases of the junction left unmatched. Per the germline V gene, CDR1 is LGHNT and CDR2 is FRNRAP. CDR3 length: 15 residues. The CDR3 is CASGLGQGTSYEQYF. CDR3 sequence (DNA): TGTGCTAGTGGTTTGGGACAGGGGACATCCTACGAGCAGTACTTC.

The sample holds one count of this clonotype. This chain uses TRBV5-1 with TRBJ2-1; 10 positions agree with TRBD2. Germline CDR1 reads SGHRS; CDR2 reads YFSETQ. The junction had 9 bases not matched to a gene; V was cut back by 0 bases and J by 9 bases. This CDR3 is built from 16 residues. CDR3 in DNA: TGCGCCAGCAGCTTGGGTGCCAGCGGGAGGGCCCTTGAGCAGTTCTTC. It specifies CASSLGASGRALEQFF.

In this sample, this clonotype turned up many times. This chain connects TRBV29-1 to TRBJ1-1; D unclear. The CDR3 loop spans 11 amino acids. In germline, CDR1 is SQVTM, CDR2 ANQGSEA. Trimming took off 6 bases at V and 1 base at J, with 6 bases between the two ends. DNA of the CDR3: TGCAGCGTGAACACGAACACTGAAGCTTTCTTT. This translates into CSVNTNTEAFF.

This clonotype was seen a few times. The chain is built from TRBV9 and TRBJ1-3; the D is unclear. This CDR3 has 16 amino acids. CDR1 SGDLS and CDR2 YYNGEE come from the germline V gene. V lost 0 bases, J lost 0 bases, and 10 bases lay in between. Written as DNA, the CDR3 is TGTGCCAGCAGCGTAGAAGGCCGGGTCTCTGGAAACACCATATATTTT. Its translation is CASSVEGRVSGNTIYF.

This clonotype was seen repeatedly, ten times or more. The chain combines TRBV6-1 with TRBJ2-2; 9 bases line up with TRBD1. The germline gives CDR1 MNHNS, CDR2 SASEGT. The V segment lost 5 bases and the J segment 6 bases; nucleotides outside the gene matches: 7. CDR3 length: 15 amino acids. CDR3 loop: CASSLTGGVPGELFF. CDR3 in DNA: TGTGCCAGCAGTTTGACAGGGGGAGTCCCCGGGGAGCTGTTTTTT.